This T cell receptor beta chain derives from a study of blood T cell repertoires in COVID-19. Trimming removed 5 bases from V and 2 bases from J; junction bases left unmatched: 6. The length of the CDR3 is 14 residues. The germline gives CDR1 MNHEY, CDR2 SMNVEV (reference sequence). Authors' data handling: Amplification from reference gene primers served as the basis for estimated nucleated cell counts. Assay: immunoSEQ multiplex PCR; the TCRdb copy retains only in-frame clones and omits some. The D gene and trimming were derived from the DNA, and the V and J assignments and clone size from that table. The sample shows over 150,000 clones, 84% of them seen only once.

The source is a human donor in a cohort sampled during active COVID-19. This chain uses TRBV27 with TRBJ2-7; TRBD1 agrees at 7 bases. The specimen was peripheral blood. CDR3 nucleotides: TGTGCCAGCAGTCTCGGGGACAGTCCCTACGAGCAGTACTTC. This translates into CASSLGDSPYEQYF.